This entry features one T cell receptor (beta chain) sequence. These data originate in a study of T-cell reconstitution after alpha-beta-depleted transplantation in children. CDR1 and CDR2 (germline): ENHRY, SYGVKD. This CDR3 is 14 amino acids long. Unmatched junction bases numbered 8, after V lost 8 bases and J lost 7 bases. Molecular barcoding with unique molecular identifiers was used for the TCRbeta library. TCRdb fed the PCR reads into MiXCR, producing one record per CDR3 protein. The sample lists approximately 490,000 distinct CDR3 sequences, around 12% seen once, with over 5.5% in the top ten. The rearrangement uses TRBV10-3 and TRBJ2-2; 9 bases are a match to TRBD1. The clonotype was recovered from a human donor who donated a stem cell graft to a child with combined immunodeficiency. This sample comprised PBMCs from the stem cell graft donor, obtained from the stem cell graft. The CDR3 loop reads CAICGQGPGGELFF. Here the CDR3 DNA reads TGTGCCATCTGTGGACAGGGGCCAGGCGGGGAGCTGTTTTTT.